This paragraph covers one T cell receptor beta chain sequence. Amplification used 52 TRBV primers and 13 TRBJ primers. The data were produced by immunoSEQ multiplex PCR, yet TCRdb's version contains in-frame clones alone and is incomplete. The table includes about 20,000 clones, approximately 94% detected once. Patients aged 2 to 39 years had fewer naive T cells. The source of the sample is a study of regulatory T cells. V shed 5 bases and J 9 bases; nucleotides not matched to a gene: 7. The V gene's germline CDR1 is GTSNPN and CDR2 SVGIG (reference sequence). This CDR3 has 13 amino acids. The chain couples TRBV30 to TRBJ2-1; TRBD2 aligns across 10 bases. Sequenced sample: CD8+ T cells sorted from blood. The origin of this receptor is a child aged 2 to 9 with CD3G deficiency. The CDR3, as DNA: TGTGCCTGGGATCTAGCGGGAGAGGGTGAGCAGTTCTTC. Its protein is CAWDLAGEGEQFF.